Below, one T cell receptor (beta chain) is given with its context. No antigen is known for it. Trimming took 3 bases from V and 5 from J; bases not matched to a gene: 6. CDR3 size: 15 residues. Germline V gene data show CDR1 as SGHRS and CDR2 as YFSETQ. From the RT-PCR reads, TCRdb called clonotypes with MiXCR, one entry per CDR3 protein. The data show about 780,000 distinct CDR3 sequences, around a sixth seen once. These data are taken from a study of response to subunit inactivated influenza vaccine. General observations from the study: There was a suggestion from the authors that each seasonal influenza vaccination recruits few new T cells.

Sequencing was performed on PBMCs from blood, taken 5 days after vaccination. This receptor was identified in a man aged 50 to 60 who received an inactivated influenza vaccine. This chain connects TRBV5-1 to TRBJ2-2, with TRBD1 matching 8 bases. CDR3 sequence (DNA): TGCGCCAGCAGCTCGGACAGGGCCCTTACCGGGGAGCTGTTTTTT. This encodes CASSSDRALTGELFF.